These T cell receptor beta chains were read from a single sample in a study of T cell responses to AZD1222 COVID-19 vaccine. TCRdb's table, derived via immunoSEQ multiplex PCR, lists solely in-frame clones and lacks some. The data show around 210,000 clones, about 94% seen once. Specimen: peripheral blood, collected 28 days after the second dose of the MenACWY control vaccine. The receptors derive from an adult who received the MenACWY meningococcal vaccine as a control. Both conserved end residues are trimmed from each CDR3. Fields, in order: clone size, V gene, J gene, CDR3 protein. Size is stated for part of the rows, as once, few or many counts, or as a class when the clone is expanded.

.,TRBV27,TRBJ2-1,ASSLSTGGWDEQF
.,TRBV28,TRBJ2-1,ASIRGSSGNNEQF
.,TRBV9,TRBJ2-3,ASSSGTSEQDTQY
.,TRBV7-8,TRBJ2-1,ASRPGGLYNEQF
once,TRBV6-2/TRBV6-3,TRBJ2-2,ASSAQGLATGELF
.,TRBV7-9,TRBJ1-2,ASSHERSGYT
.,TRBV28,TRBJ1-1,ASTAGMNTEAF
.,TRBV5-6,TRBJ2-7,ASSLQSGYEQY
.,TRBV27,TRBJ1-5,ASSLSRLGANQPQH
.,TRBV6-5,TRBJ2-5,ASINLGQGGETQY
.,TRBV7-9,TRBJ2-3,ASSLAITDTQY
.,TRBV21-1,TRBJ2-1,ASSKMRSYNEQF